This TCR beta chain was documented in a study of cytomegalovirus exposure and HLA in healthy donors. Study-wide points: The later analysis indicated that the majority of CMV-associated TCR beta chains appeared HLA-restricted.

About this clone: Its matching antigen is unknown.

PCR amplification relied on 60 Vbeta primers (plus 13 Jbeta primers). Original processing methods: There were about 80 million unique TCR beta chains by a later count, and some 12 million of them were shared. The assay was immunoSEQ multiplex PCR, and TCRdb's table has in-frame clones only and misses some. D and trimming come from the DNA, and the V and J calls and clone size come from that table. The table includes tens of thousands of clones, 80% detected once. The source of this sequence is a male donor in good health and CMV-seronegative. The sequenced sample was PBMCs.

CDR3 amino acids: CASGRSGNSGITDTQYF. The DNA of the CDR3 is TGTGCCAGCGGCAGATCTGGAAATAGCGGGATCACAGATACGCAGTATTTT. This chain connects TRBV7-8 to TRBJ2-3; TRBD2 aligns across 8 bases. This CDR3 spans 17 amino acids. J lost 2 bases, V lost 8 bases, and 15 bases had no gene match. In germline, CDR1 is SGHVS, CDR2 FQNEAQ.